Following are 20 T cell receptor beta chains from one sample sequenced in a study of immune evolution from preneoplasia to lung adenocarcinoma. Assay used: immunoSEQ multiplex PCR; TCRdb lists only in-frame clones, some missing. The data contain tens of thousands of clones, less than 80% of them singletons. Sample: FFPE invasive lung adenocarcinoma tissue. These receptors were obtained from a person aged 55 to 70 with invasive lung adenocarcinoma. Some clones in this sample may be carry-over from other donors' samples.

The chain employs TRBV5-4 and TRBJ2-3, with D possibly TRBD1 on 5 matching bases. The length of the CDR3 is 14 residues. Germline V gene lookup returns CDR1 SGHNT and CDR2 YYREEE (reference sequence). Trimming removed 4 bases at V and 6 bases at J, with 15 bases between. CDR3 in amino acids: CASSGVGVGDTQYF. In nucleotides, the CDR3 is TGTGCCAGCAGCGGAGTAGGGGTTGGGGATACGCAGTATTTT.

The genes are TRBV11-2 and TRBJ1-2; possibly TRBD1 for D (5 bases). Germline lookup yields CDR1 SGHAT and CDR2 FQNNGV. V lost 3 bases, J lost 6 bases, and 14 bases lay in between. The CDR3 spans 14 residues. The CDR3 coding sequence is TGTGCCAGCAGCTTTGACAGTCCCCTCGATGGCTACACCTTC. This encodes CASSFDSPLDGYTF.

This chain connects TRBV30 to TRBJ2-1, with D uncertain. The CDR3 runs 10 residues. Germline CDR1 reads GTSNPN; CDR2 reads SVGIG (reference sequence). The V end was cut by 6 bases, the J end by 14 bases, with 14 bases between. CDR3 amino acids: CACGVRAKFF. CDR3 coding DNA: TGTGCCTGTGGGGTTCGGGCGAAGTTCTTC.

The chain has TRBV28 and TRBJ1-5; 7 positions agree with TRBD1. J gave up 1 base and V 6 bases, and 9 bases lay outside the gene matches. Germline V CDR1 and CDR2: MDHEN, SYDVKM. The CDR3 contains 16 residues. CDR3 loop: CASSKDRVLSNQPQHF. The CDR3 DNA reads TGTGCCAGCAGCAAAGACAGGGTACTGAGCAATCAGCCCCAGCATTTT.

The V and J genes are TRBV28 and TRBJ2-2; D gene unclear. From germline, CDR1 is MDHEN and CDR2 SYDVKM. V lost 2 bases to trimming and J lost 4 bases, with 5 bases between them. The CDR3 covers 13 residues. CDR3 sequence: CASSLKPTGELFF. The CDR3, as DNA: TGTGCCAGCAGTTTAAAACCCACCGGGGAGCTGTTTTTT.

For this clone: This sample also contains other DNA sequences that code for the same CDR3. The J gene is TRBJ2-1, the V gene TRBV11-2, with 7 bases lining up with TRBD2. The length of the CDR3 is 18 residues. CDR1 is SGHAT and CDR2 is FQNNGV in the germline V gene. The V and J ends lost 3 bases and 4 bases, in that order; junction bases with no gene match: 15. The CDR3 reads CASSFTPRGAGLYNEQFF. CDR3 nucleotide sequence: TGTGCCAGCAGCTTTACCCCGAGAGGAGCGGGGTTATACAATGAGCAGTTCTTC.

Concerning this clone itself: The same CDR3 also results from other DNA sequences found in this sample. This chain links TRBV30 with TRBJ1-5, with D unresolved. The CDR3 covers 13 residues. Trimming left V 0 bases short and J 4 bases short, with 7 bases between. In germline, CDR1 is GTSNPN, CDR2 SVGIG (reference sequence). This chain's CDR3 is CAWSVAGNQPQHF. The CDR3 DNA is TGTGCCTGGAGTGTGGCGGGAAATCAGCCCCAGCATTTT.

This chain uses TRBV4-1 with TRBJ2-3; 8 nucleotides match TRBD2. V lost 4 bases, J lost 4 bases, and 10 bases stayed unmatched. The CDR3 covers 16 residues. Germline CDR1 and CDR2: MGHRA and YSYEKL. DNA of the CDR3: TGCGCCAGCAGCCTCCTCGGGGGGGGAGTGTCAGATACGCAGTATTTT. This translates into CASSLLGGGVSDTQYF.

On this clone: One end of the junction is discordant with germline, which a read error may explain. V gene TRBV28 combines with J gene TRBJ1-1, with 8 bases that match TRBD1. Germline CDR1 MDHEN, CDR2 SYDVKM. CDR3 length: 15 residues. The CDR3 coding sequence is TGTGCCAGCATTTTATCCAGGGGGCAAGGCACTGAAGCTTTCTTT. This translates into CASILSRGQGTEAFF.

The chain carries TRBV29-1 and TRBJ1-2, with unresolved D. V was trimmed by 6 bases and J by 7 bases, leaving 12 bases between them. The CDR3 sequence is 11 residues long. Germline assignment: CDR1 SQVTM and CDR2 ANQGSEA. The DNA of the CDR3 is TGCAGCGTATCCGAATTGAGTGGCTACACCTTC. Protein: CSVSELSGYTF.

The chain links TRBV2 to TRBJ1-2, with unresolved D. Germline CDR1 and CDR2: SNHLY and FYNNEI. Trimming left V 7 bases short and J 7 bases short, with 19 bases between. The CDR3 spans 14 residues. CDR3 amino acids: CASTGGSGYSGYTF. In DNA, the CDR3 is TGTGCCAGCACTGGTGGTTCGGGATACAGTGGCTACACCTTC.

The chain links TRBV18 to TRBJ1-1, with no clear D. The CDR3 consists of 13 residues. V lost 4 bases and J lost 1, with 7 bases in between. Germline V gives CDR1 KGHSH, CDR2 LQKENI. CDR3 in amino acids: CASSRTENTEAFF. As DNA, the CDR3 is TGTGCCAGCTCACGAACAGAGAACACTGAAGCTTTCTTT.

This clone has just a few counts. V and J are TRBV11-3 and TRBJ2-3; D is unresolved. The V end was cut by 0 bases, the J end by 4 bases, with 8 bases between. Germline values: CDR1 SGHNT, CDR2 YENEEA. The CDR3 extends over 14 amino acids. CDR3 bases: TGTGCCAGCAGCTTAGAGCCTTACTCAGATACGCAGTATTTT. This encodes CASSLEPYSDTQYF.

This clone was counted a few times. The V call is TRBV14, the J call TRBJ2-1, with D perhaps matching TRBD2 (6 bases). Trimming took 4 bases from V and 5 from J, leaving 18 bases between them. The CDR3 runs to 16 residues. From germline, CDR1 is SGHDN and CDR2 FVKESK. The CDR3 sequence is CASSRPTSRRDNEQFF. In DNA form, the CDR3 reads TGTGCCAGCAGCCGCCCGACTAGTAGGCGGGACAATGAGCAGTTCTTC.

This clone was counted a few times. This rearrangement joins TRBV7-6 to TRBJ2-7, with TRBD1 identical over 7 bases. Germline CDR1 and CDR2: SGHVS and FNYEAQ. V dropped 3 bases and J dropped 5; count of bases not matched to a gene: 7. CDR3 length equals 14 residues. CDR3 residues: CASSLLTGTDEQYF. The CDR3 nucleotides are TGTGCCAGCAGCTTGCTGACAGGGACGGACGAGCAGTACTTC.

The chain couples TRBV18 to TRBJ1-5; no definite D call. V lost 2 bases, J lost 3 bases, and 8 bases lay in between. In germline, CDR1 is KGHSH, CDR2 LQKENI. This CDR3 contains 14 residues. The CDR3 protein is CASSPSRDNQPQHF. The CDR3, as DNA: TGTGCCAGCTCACCAAGTAGGGACAATCAGCCCCAGCATTTT.

The chain employs TRBV11-2 and TRBJ2-7; D gene ambiguous. V was clipped by 1 base and J by 12 bases, with 13 bases between them. Germline V CDR1 and CDR2: SGHAT, FQNNGV. This CDR3 has 12 residues. The CDR3 sequence is CASSLVSGLPYF. The CDR3 region has the DNA TGTGCCAGCAGCTTAGTATCCGGGCTTCCGTACTTC.

In this sample, this clone turned up once. The chain combines TRBV6-1 with TRBJ2-7; 10 bases line up with TRBD2. The CDR3 spans 15 residues. The trim removed 1 base at V and 6 bases at J, leaving 6 bases unmatched. Per germline, CDR1 MNHNS and CDR2 SASEGT. CDR3 loop: CASSEEVAGGGEQYF. CDR3 bases: TGTGCCAGCAGTGAAGAGGTAGCGGGAGGTGGCGAGCAGTACTTC.

Turning to this clone: A much larger clone lies a single base off, so this may be a read error. Within the sample, other DNA sequences also encode this same CDR3. The chain links TRBV21-1 to TRBJ2-2; the DNA was not used to check the table's D call, TRBD2. TRBV21-1 is a pseudogene. The CDR3 runs 17 residues. The CDR3 DNA reads as TGTGCCAGCAGCAAAGAGGGGACTAGCGGAGTCACCGGGGAGCTGTTTTTT. Its translation: CASSKEGTSGVTGELFF.

CDR3 region: CASSFDRNTDTQYF. DNA for the CDR3: TGTGCCAGCAGCTTTGATAGGAACACAGATACGCAGTATTTT. The chain is built from TRBV5-5 and TRBJ2-3; D is uncertain. From germline, CDR1 is SGHKS and CDR2 YYEKEE (reference sequence). V was pared by 2 bases and J by 2 bases, with 9 bases between. CDR3 size: 14 residues.